The 19 T cell receptor beta chains below all came from one sample that was sequenced in a study of T cells in Graves' hyperthyroidism and ophthalmopathy. Amplified TCR beta CDR3 regions came from RNA transcripts. The primer set for the first-round RT-PCR of the TCR CDR3 was HTBI. TCRdb ran MiXCR on the multiplex PCR reads and lists one entry per CDR3 protein. This table has 550,000 to 650,000 distinct CDR3 sequences, about 14% appearing once. The sample consisted of blood. Receptor source: a woman aged 30 to 39 with Graves' hyperthyroidism that later progressed to Graves' ophthalmopathy.

This clonotype was seen only a few times. The gene calls are TRBV4-3 and TRBJ2-1; TRBD2 aligns across 8 bases. V dropped 1 base and J dropped 7; count of bases not matched to a gene: 6. Germline CDR1 is LGHNA and CDR2 is YSLEER. The CDR3 has 15 residues. CDR3: CASSQVQREKNEQFF. The CDR3 DNA is TGCGCCAGCAGCCAAGTCCAGCGGGAGAAAAATGAGCAGTTCTTC.

A few counts support this clonotype. A much larger clone differs by one base, so this may be a read error. This rearrangement joins TRBV11-2 to TRBJ1-1; perhaps TRBD1 as D (6 bases). Germline V gene lookup returns CDR1 SGHAT and CDR2 FQNNGV. V dropped 1 base and J dropped 6 bases, with 15 bases sitting between them. The CDR3 consists of 15 residues. The CDR3 DNA is TGTGCCAGCAGCTTAGTGTTACAGGGTTCGGCTGAAGCTTTCTTT. This codes for CASSLVLQGSAEAFF.

This clonotype came up a few times. The chain joins TRBV5-8 to TRBJ1-4; 12 bases are shared with TRBD1. The CDR3 sequence is 16 residues long. With 4 bases clipped from V and 7 bases from J, the junction kept 8 bases outside the gene matches. Per germline, CDR1 SGHTS and CDR2 YDEGEE. The CDR3 is CASSPEGTGGSEKLFF. In DNA form, the CDR3 reads TGTGCCAGCAGCCCTGAAGGGACAGGGGGCAGTGAAAAACTGTTTTTT.

In this sample, this clonotype turned up once. A much larger clonotype is one base distant, so this may be a read error. V gene TRBV29-1 combines with J gene TRBJ2-4; 14 bases are a match to TRBD2. The CDR3 has 17 residues. Germline CDR1 reads SQVTM; CDR2 reads ANQGSEA. The CDR3 DNA follows: TGCAGCGTCCACGGGACTAGCGGGAGCGTAGCCCAAAACATTCAGTACTTC. This codes for CSVHGTSGSVAQNIQYF.

This clonotype has ten or more counts. V usage is TRBV20-1 and J usage is TRBJ2-7; 9 bases agree with TRBD2. The CDR3 consists of 14 residues. Per the germline V gene, CDR1 is DFQATT and CDR2 is SNEGSKA (reference sequence). With V trimmed by 1 base and J by 0 bases, 1 base remained unmatched. DNA for the CDR3: TGCAGTGCTAGAGGACTAGCGGACTCCTACGAGCAGTACTTC. This encodes CSARGLADSYEQYF.

This clonotype was detected many times. CDR3 amino acids: CASRTGGLAATYEQYF. The CDR3 region has the DNA TGTGCCAGCAGAACCGGGGGACTAGCTGCCACCTACGAGCAGTACTTC. The chain carries TRBV6-1 and TRBJ2-7, with 9 bases matching TRBD2. Germline loops: CDR1 MNHNS, CDR2 SASEGT. The J segment lost 2 bases and the V segment lost 6 bases, leaving 11 bases of the junction unmatched. The CDR3 runs to 16 residues.

At least ten counts were recorded for this clonotype. The chain carries TRBV28 and TRBJ1-2; no clear D gene. Germline V CDR1 and CDR2: MDHEN, SYDVKM. CDR3 length: 13 residues. Trimming shortened V by 1 base and J by 5 bases, and 8 bases separated the two germline ends. Written as DNA, the CDR3 is TGTGCCAGCAGTTTATACAGCGTTTATGGCTACACCTTC. Translation gives CASSLYSVYGYTF.

In this sample, this clonotype turned up many times. The V call is TRBV6-5, the J call TRBJ2-7; D might be TRBD2 (6 bases). Trimming took 2 bases from V and 2 from J, leaving 13 bases between them. CDR1 MNHEY and CDR2 SVGAGI come from the germline V gene. This CDR3 comprises 15 residues. The CDR3 DNA reads TGTGCCAGCAGTTACGGAGGGGTTAGAACCTACGAGCAGTACTTC. Residues: CASSYGGVRTYEQYF.

This clonotype turned up a few times. This chain connects TRBV6-1 to TRBJ2-5; 7 bases line up with TRBD1. The junction had 5 bases not matched to a gene; V was cut back by 5 bases and J by 5 bases. This CDR3 is built from 13 residues. Germline assignment: CDR1 MNHNS and CDR2 SASEGT. Here the CDR3 reads CASSYYRGETQYF. CDR3 DNA: TGTGCCAGCAGTTATTACAGGGGTGAGACCCAGTACTTC.

This clonotype came up many times. This rearrangement joins TRBV9 to TRBJ2-1, with D maybe TRBD1 (5 bases). The CDR3 length is 16 residues. V lost 2 bases and J lost 0, with 12 bases in between. Germline CDR1 reads SGDLS; CDR2 reads YYNGEE. For the CDR3, the DNA is TGTGCCAGCAGCGTCCTAGGTGGGGCCTCCTACAATGAGCAGTTCTTC. The encoded protein is CASSVLGGASYNEQFF.

The chain has TRBV30 and TRBJ1-5; a weak D match, TRBD1 (6 bases). Trimming took off 4 bases at V and 4 bases at J, with 11 bases between the two ends. The germline V gene encodes CDR1 GTSNPN and CDR2 SVGIG (reference sequence). The length of the CDR3 is 13 residues. The CDR3 spells CAWTQGGNQPQHF. Here the CDR3 DNA reads TGTGCCTGGACACAGGGAGGAAATCAGCCCCAGCATTTT.

This clonotype was picked up a small number of times. The rearrangement joins TRBV27 to TRBJ2-7, with D possibly called TRBD1 or TRBD2 (5 bases each). The CDR3 runs 13 residues. V was pared by 3 bases and J by 7 bases, with 13 bases between. Germline assignment: CDR1 MNHEY and CDR2 SMNVEV (reference sequence). CDR3 nucleotide sequence: TGTGCCAGCAGTTTTCTCGGGGCTAGGGAGCAGTACTTC. Its protein product is CASSFLGAREQYF.

Many counts were recorded for this clonotype. The rearrangement links TRBV20-1 to TRBJ2-7, with 9 bases fitting TRBD2. J was trimmed by 7 bases and V by 0 bases; bases with no gene match: 7. CDR1 DFQATT and CDR2 SNEGSKA come from the germline V gene (reference sequence). The CDR3 is 14 amino acids. In nucleotides, the CDR3 is TGCAGTGCTAGAGATAGGGTAGCGGGAGAAGAGCAGTACTTC. This translates into CSARDRVAGEEQYF.

This clonotype was picked up many times. The chain combines TRBV9 with TRBJ1-6, with no clear D. The CDR3 totals 16 residues. Trimming took off 0 bases at V and 7 bases at J, with 14 bases between the two ends. From germline, CDR1 is SGDLS and CDR2 YYNGEE. Here the CDR3 reads CASSVGTGIVNSPLHF. CDR3 in DNA: TGTGCCAGCAGCGTAGGAACGGGAATCGTAAATTCACCCCTCCACTTT.

This clonotype was seen repeatedly, ten times or more. V and J are TRBV9 and TRBJ2-1; 9 bases are shared with TRBD1. J was trimmed by 9 bases and V by 4 bases; bases with no gene match: 17. Germline values: CDR1 SGDLS, CDR2 YYNGEE. The CDR3 loop spans 17 amino acids. This CDR3 is CASSTPPWDRVQAEQFF. CDR3 coding DNA: TGTGCCAGCAGCACTCCCCCCTGGGACAGGGTGCAAGCTGAGCAGTTCTTC.

The chain combines TRBV29-1 with TRBJ2-2, with 8 bases identical to TRBD1. This CDR3 has 13 residues. CDR1 is SQVTM, CDR2 ANQGSEA, per germline. Unmatched junction bases numbered 6, after V lost 5 bases and J lost 7 bases. CDR3 sequence (DNA): TGCAGCGTTTCCGGGACAGGAATCGGGGAGCTGTTTTTT. Amino acid sequence: CSVSGTGIGELFF.

This clonotype has just a few counts. The rearrangement uses TRBV18 and TRBJ1-3, with 7 bases fitting TRBD1. CDR3 length equals 15 residues. The ends lost 4 bases at V and 2 bases at J; junction bases unmatched: 5. Germline V CDR1 and CDR2: KGHSH, LQKENI. This CDR3 reads CASSLYGTAGNTIYF. CDR3 DNA sequence: TGTGCCAGCTCACTCTACGGGACAGCTGGAAACACCATATATTTT. The complete variable domain, with remaining parts taken from reference TRBV18 and TRBJ1-3, reads NAGVMQNPRHLVRRRGQEARLRCSPMKGHSHVYWYRQLPEEGLKFMVYLQKENIIDESGMPKERFSAEFPKEGPSILRIQQVVRGDSAAYFCASSLYGTAGNTIYFGEGSWLTVV.

This clonotype was seen many times. The J gene is TRBJ1-2, the V gene TRBV20-1; 8 nucleotides match TRBD1. CDR1 is DFQATT, CDR2 SNEGSKA, per germline (reference sequence). This CDR3 is 13 amino acids long. With 1 base clipped from V and 4 bases from J, the junction kept 2 bases outside the gene matches. CDR3 loop: CSARGTGSYGYTF. CDR3 nucleotides: TGCAGTGCTAGAGGGACAGGGTCCTATGGCTACACCTTC.

This clonotype has at least ten counts. The chain couples TRBV29-1 to TRBJ2-5; the D gene is possibly TRBD1 (8 bases). From germline, CDR1 is SQVTM and CDR2 ANQGSEA. V lost 0 bases to trimming and J lost 5 bases, with 22 bases between them. This CDR3 is 17 amino acids long. CDR3: CSVEDYFSDRGGETQYF. DNA for the CDR3: TGCAGCGTTGAAGATTACTTCTCAGACAGGGGAGGGGAGACCCAGTACTTC.